The T cell receptor beta chain under discussion was sequenced for a study of blood T cell repertoires in COVID-19. Across the study: Italy, Spain and the United States were the sources of the convalescent and acute COVID-19 samples. PBMCs, B-cell-depleted T cells, or T cells provided the cDNA or gDNA that made up the material.

This clone was recorded only once. Between the trimmed V and J ends, which lost 11 bases and 0 bases, there was a span of 14 bases. Germline values: CDR1 LNHDA, CDR2 SQIVND (reference sequence). CDR3 size: 14 residues. Original data processing: Estimation of nucleated cell counts was performed using reference gene primer amplification. The assay was immunoSEQ multiplex PCR, and TCRdb's table has in-frame clones only and misses some. That table furnishes V, J and clone size, whereas the DNA furnished D and trimming. The table shows over 15,000 clones, with roughly nine tenths occurring only once. The clonotype comes from a man aged 55 to 70 with acute or convalescent COVID-19. The chain couples TRBV19 to TRBJ1-3; no clear D. Material: peripheral blood. CDR3 nucleotide sequence: TGTGCCTGCAACCGGGAAATCTCTGGAAACACCATATATTTT. Amino acid sequence: CACNREISGNTIYF.